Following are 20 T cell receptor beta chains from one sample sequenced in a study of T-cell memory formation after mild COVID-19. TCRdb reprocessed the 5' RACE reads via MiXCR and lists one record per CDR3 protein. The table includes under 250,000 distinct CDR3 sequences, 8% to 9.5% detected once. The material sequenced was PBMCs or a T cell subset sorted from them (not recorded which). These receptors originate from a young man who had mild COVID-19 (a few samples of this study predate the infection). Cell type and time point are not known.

The CDR3 nucleotides are TGTGCCAGCAGCCTTCTAGCGGGGCCCACAGATACGCAGTATTTT. Protein product: CASSLLAGPTDTQYF. The chain is built from TRBV3-1 and TRBJ2-3, with 9 bases matching TRBD2. CDR1 and CDR2 from the germline V gene are LGHDT and YNNKEL (reference sequence). The CDR3 extends over 15 amino acids. V lost 4 bases, J lost 2 bases, and 4 bases stayed unmatched.

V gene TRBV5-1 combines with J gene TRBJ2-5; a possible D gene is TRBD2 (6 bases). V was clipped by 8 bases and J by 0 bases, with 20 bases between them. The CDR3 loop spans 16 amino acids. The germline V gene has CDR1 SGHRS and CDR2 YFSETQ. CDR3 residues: CASSLKRVTYQETQYF. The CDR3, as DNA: TGCGCCAGTTCCCTAAAGCGGGTCACGTACCAAGAGACCCAGTACTTC.

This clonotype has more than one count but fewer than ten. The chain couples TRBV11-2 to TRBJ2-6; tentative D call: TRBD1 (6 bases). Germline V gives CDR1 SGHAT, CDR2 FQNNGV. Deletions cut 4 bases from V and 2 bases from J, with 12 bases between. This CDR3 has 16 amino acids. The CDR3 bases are TGTGCCAGCAGCTCCCAGGGGAAGGCTGGGGCCAACGTCCTGACTTTC. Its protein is CASSSQGKAGANVLTF.

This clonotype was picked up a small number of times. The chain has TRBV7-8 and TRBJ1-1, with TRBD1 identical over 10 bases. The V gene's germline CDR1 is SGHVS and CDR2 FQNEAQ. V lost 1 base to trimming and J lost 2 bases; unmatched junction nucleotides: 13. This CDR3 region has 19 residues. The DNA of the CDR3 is TGTGCCAGCAGCTTAGTAGTTTCGGGACAGGGGACAACTAACACTGAAGCTTTCTTT. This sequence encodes CASSLVVSGQGTTNTEAFF.

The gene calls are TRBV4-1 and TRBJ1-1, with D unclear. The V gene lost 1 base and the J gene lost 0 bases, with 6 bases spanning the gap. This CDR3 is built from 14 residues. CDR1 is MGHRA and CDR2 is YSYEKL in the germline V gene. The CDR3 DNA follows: TGCGCCAGCAGCCAAGGTTCAATGAACACTGAAGCTTTCTTT. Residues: CASSQGSMNTEAFF.

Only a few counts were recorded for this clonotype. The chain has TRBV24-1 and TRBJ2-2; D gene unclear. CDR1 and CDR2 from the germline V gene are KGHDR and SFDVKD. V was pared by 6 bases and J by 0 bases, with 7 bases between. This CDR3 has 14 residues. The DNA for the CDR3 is TGTGCCACCAGTCCACCGACGAACACCGGGGAGCTGTTTTTT. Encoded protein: CATSPPTNTGELFF.

The CDR3 protein is CASSPGPRSNEQFF. CDR3 DNA sequence: TGTGCCAGCAGTCCGGGACCCAGGAGCAATGAGCAGTTCTTC. This chain joins TRBV7-2 and TRBJ2-1; D assignment may be TRBD1 or TRBD2 (5 bases each). The CDR3 extends over 14 amino acids. Trimming pared 6 bases from V and 6 bases from J, leaving 15 bases between. CDR1 is SGHTA and CDR2 is FQGNSA in the germline V gene.

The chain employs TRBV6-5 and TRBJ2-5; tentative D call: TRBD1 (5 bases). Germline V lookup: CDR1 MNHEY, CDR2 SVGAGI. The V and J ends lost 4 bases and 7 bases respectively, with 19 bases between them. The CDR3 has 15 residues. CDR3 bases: TGTGCCAGCAGTTCTAGGCAGGGTCCCCTGGGGACCCAGTACTTC. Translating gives CASSSRQGPLGTQYF.

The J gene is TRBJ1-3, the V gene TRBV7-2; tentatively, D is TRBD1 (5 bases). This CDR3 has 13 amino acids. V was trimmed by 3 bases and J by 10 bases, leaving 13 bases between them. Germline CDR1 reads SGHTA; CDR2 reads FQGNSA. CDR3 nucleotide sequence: TGTGCCAGCAGCTTCGGGACGGCCTCAACCATATATTTT. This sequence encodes CASSFGTASTIYF.

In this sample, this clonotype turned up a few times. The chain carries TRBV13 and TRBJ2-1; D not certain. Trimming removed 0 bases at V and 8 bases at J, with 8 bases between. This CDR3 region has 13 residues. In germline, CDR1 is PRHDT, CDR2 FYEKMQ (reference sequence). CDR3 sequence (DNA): TGTGCCAGCAGCTTAGGCCCGGTTTATGAGCAGTTCTTC. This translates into CASSLGPVYEQFF. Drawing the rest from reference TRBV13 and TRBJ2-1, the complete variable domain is AAGVIQSPRHLIKEKRETATLKCYPIPRHDTVYWYQQGPGQDPQFLISFYEKMQSDKGSIPDRFSAQQFSDYHSELNMSSLELGDSALYFCASSLGPVYEQFFGPGTRLTVL.

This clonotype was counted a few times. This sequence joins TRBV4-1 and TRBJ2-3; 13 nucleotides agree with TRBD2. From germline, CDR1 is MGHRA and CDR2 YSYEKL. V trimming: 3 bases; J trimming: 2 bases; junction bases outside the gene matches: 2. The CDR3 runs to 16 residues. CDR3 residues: CASSQGTSGVTDTQYF. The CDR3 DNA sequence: TGCGCCAGCAGCCAGGGGACTAGCGGGGTCACAGATACGCAGTATTTT.

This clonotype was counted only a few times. DNA of the CDR3: TGTGCCACCCAGGGGTCGAGCACAGATACGCAGTATTTT. Translated: CATQGSSTDTQYF. This chain uses TRBV24-1 with TRBJ2-3, with D possibly TRBD1 on 6 matching bases. CDR1 and CDR2 (germline): KGHDR, SFDVKD. CDR3 size: 13 residues. V was cut by 9 bases and J by 0 bases, with 9 bases left in between.

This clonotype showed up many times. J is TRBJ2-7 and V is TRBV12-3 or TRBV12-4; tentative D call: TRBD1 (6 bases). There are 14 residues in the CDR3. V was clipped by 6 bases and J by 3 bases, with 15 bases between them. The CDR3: CASRAGDNDYEQYF. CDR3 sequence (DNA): TGTGCCAGCAGGGCCGGGGACAATGACTACGAGCAGTACTTC.

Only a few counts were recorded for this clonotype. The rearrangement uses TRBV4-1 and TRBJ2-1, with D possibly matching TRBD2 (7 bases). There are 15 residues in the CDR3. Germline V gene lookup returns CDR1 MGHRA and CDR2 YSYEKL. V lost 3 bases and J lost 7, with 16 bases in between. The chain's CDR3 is CASSHKFGGPNEQFF. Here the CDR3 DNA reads TGCGCCAGCAGCCACAAGTTCGGGGGGCCGAATGAGCAGTTCTTC.

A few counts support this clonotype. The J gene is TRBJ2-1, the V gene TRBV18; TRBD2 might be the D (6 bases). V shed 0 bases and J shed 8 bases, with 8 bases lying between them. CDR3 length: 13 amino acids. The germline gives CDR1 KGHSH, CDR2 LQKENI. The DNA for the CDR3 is TGTGCCAGCTCACCACCGGAGGGCCATGAGCAGTTCTTC. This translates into CASSPPEGHEQFF.

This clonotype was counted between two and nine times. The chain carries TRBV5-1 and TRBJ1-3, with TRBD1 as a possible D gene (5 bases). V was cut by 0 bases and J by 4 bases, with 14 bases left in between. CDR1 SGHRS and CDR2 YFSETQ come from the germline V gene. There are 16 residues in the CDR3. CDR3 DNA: TGCGCCAGCAGCTTGGACCCAGGGTATACCGGAAACACCATATATTTT. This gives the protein CASSLDPGYTGNTIYF.

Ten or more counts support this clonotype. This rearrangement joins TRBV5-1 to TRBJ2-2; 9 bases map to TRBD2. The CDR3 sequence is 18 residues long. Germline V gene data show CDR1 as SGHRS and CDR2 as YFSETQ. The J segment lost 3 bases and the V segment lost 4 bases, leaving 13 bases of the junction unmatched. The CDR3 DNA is TGCGCCAGCAGCCCCCGGCCTAGCGGGACAGAGGACACCGGGGAGCTGTTTTTT. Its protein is CASSPRPSGTEDTGELFF.

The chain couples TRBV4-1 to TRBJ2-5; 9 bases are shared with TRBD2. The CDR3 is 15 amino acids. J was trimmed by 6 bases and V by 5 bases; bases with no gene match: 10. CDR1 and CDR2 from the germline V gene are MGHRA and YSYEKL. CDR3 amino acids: CASSTAREGLKTQYF. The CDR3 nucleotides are TGCGCCAGCAGCACTGCGCGGGAGGGTCTGAAGACCCAGTACTTC.

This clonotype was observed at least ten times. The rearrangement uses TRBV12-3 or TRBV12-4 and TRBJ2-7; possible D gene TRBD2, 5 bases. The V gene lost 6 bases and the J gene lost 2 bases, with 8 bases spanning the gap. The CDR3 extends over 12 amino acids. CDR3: CASSTRTYEQYF. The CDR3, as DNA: TGTGCCAGCAGCACTAGAACCTACGAGCAGTACTTC.

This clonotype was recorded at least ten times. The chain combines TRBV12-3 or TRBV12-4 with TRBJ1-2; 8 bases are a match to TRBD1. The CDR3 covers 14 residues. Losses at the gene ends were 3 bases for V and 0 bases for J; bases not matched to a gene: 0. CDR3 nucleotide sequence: TGTGCCAGCAGTTTGGGACAGGCTAACTATGGCTACACCTTC. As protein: CASSLGQANYGYTF.